The clone carrying this T cell receptor beta chain has ten or more counts. The antigen is unknown. Selection for sequencing was limited to patients who had shown CD8+CD57+ cell expansion by flow cytometry. A severe acquired aplastic anemia diagnosis applied to all patients. The ends were cut back, 5 bases at V and 4 bases at J, with 14 bases in the middle. The CDR3 sequence is 14 residues long. The germline V gene encodes CDR1 SGHTA and CDR2 FQGNSA. The data originate from a study of CD8+CD57+ T cells in acquired aplastic anemia. Study context: CD4+ and CD8+ cells, once sorted, gave DNA averaging roughly 3.2 ug. Overall study results and limits: There were twenty-nine CD8+ CDR3 sequences that occurred in both patients and controls.

Investigators profiled TCR beta VDJ and CDR3 from genomic DNA template. TCRdb independently ran MiXCR on the reads; one entry per CDR3 protein. The repertoire includes some 120,000 distinct CDR3 sequences, about 40% of them detected once, and roughly 2.7% sits in the top ten. Sequences were obtained from sorted CD4+, CD8+, or CD8+CD57+ T cells (not recorded which) from PBMCs. The chain combines TRBV7-2 with TRBJ1-1; D is perhaps TRBD1 (6 bases). The sequence derives from a human donor with aplastic anemia. CDR3 sequence (DNA): TGTGCCAGCAGCCAGGTCACAGGGCCCACTGAAGCTTTCTTT. It translates to CASSQVTGPTEAFF.